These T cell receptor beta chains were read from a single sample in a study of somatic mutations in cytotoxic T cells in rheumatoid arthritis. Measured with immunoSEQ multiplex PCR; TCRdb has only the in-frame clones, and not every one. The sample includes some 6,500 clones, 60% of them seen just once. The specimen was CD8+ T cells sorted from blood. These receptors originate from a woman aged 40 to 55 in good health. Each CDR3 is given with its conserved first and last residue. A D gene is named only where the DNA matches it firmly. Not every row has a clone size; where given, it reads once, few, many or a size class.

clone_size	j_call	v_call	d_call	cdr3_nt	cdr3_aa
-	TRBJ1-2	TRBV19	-	TGTGCCAGTAGTATGGACTACAGCTATGGCTACACCTTC	CASSMDYSYGYTF
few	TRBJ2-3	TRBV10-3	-	TGTGCCATCAGTGAGCCCCCACCCACAGATACGCAGTATTTT	CAISEPPPTDTQYF
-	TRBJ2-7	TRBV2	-	TGTGCCAGCAGTGAAGCCCATTTGGACCCGACCTACGAGCAGTACTTC	CASSEAHLDPTYEQYF
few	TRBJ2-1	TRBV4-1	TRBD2	TGCGCCAGCAGCCAAGGGAGCGGGGAGTACAATGAGCAGTTCTTC	CASSQGSGEYNEQFF
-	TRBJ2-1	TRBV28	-	TGTGCCAGCAGTCTCGCCTACGGAGTAAACAATGAGCAGTTCTTC	CASSLAYGVNNEQFF
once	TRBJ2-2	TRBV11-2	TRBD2	TGTGCCAGCAGCTTAGTGCTAGCGGGAGGGCCCGGGGAGCTGTTTTTT	CASSLVLAGGPGELFF
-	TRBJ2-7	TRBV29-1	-	TGCAGCGTTGAATTTCCCTCCCGGGGTTACGAGCAGTACTTC	CSVEFPSRGYEQYF
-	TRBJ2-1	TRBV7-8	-	TGTGCCAGCAGAAACTGGGACAATGAGCAGTTCTTC	CASRNWDNEQFF
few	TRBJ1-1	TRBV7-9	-	TGTGCCAGCAGCTTGGGGGGTGAAGCTTTCTTT	CASSLGGEAFF
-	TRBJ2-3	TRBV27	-	TGTGCCAGCAGCCGAAGTCTCCGGACTAGCACAGATACGCAGTATTTT	CASSRSLRTSTDTQYF
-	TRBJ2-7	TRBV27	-	TGTGCCAGCAGTCCTAACCTCGGCTACGAGCAGTACTTC	CASSPNLGYEQYF
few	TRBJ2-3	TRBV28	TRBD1	TGTGCCAGCAGTTTCGGGACAGGGGGCGGAGGGGTGAAAGATACGCAGTATTTT	CASSFGTGGGGVKDTQYF
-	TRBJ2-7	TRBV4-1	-	TGCGCCAGCAGCCCGGATCCTAGGAGCTCCTACGAGCAGTACTTC	CASSPDPRSSYEQYF
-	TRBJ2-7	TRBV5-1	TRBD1	TGCGCCAGCAGCTTGGGACAGGGAGTCCACGAGCAGTACTTC	CASSLGQGVHEQYF
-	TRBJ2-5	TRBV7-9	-	TGTGCCAGCAGCTTTGGATGGGGGCAAGAGACCCAGTACTTC	CASSFGWGQETQYF
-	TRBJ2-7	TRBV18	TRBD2	TGTGCCAGCTCACCCTCCGCGTTAGCGGGAGATTACGAGCAGTACTTC	CASSPSALAGDYEQYF
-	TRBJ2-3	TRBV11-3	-	TGTGCCAGCAGCTACGGGGCCACAGATACGCAGTATTTT	CASSYGATDTQYF
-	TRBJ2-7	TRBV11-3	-	TGTGCCAGCAGCCAGACCGTTAACTCCTACGAGCAGTACTTC	CASSQTVNSYEQYF
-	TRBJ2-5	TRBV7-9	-	TGTGCCAGCAGCCGGGACTGGGAGACCCAGTACTTC	CASSRDWETQYF
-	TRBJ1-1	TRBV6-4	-	TGTGCCAGCAGTCCTGGTGGGGCTAACACTGAAGCTTTCTTT	CASSPGGANTEAFF
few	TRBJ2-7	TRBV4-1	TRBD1	TGCGCCAGCAGCCAAGCCTCCGGGACAGGGTTCTACGAGCAGTACTTC	CASSQASGTGFYEQYF
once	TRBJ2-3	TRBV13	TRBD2	TGTGCCAGCAGTGGTACTAGCGGGAGGGCGGAAGATACGCAGTATTTT	CASSGTSGRAEDTQYF
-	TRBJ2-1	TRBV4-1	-	TGCGCCAGCAGCCAAGATTGGGGACTTGATGAGCAGTTCTTC	CASSQDWGLDEQFF
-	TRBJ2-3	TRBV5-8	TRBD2	TGTGCCAGCAGCTTGGCCTTAGCGGGAGCCGGCACAGATACGCAGTATTTT	CASSLALAGAGTDTQYF
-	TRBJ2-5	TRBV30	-	TGTGCCTGGAGGAGCCCCCGGGGGCAAGAGACCCAGTACTTC	CAWRSPRGQETQYF
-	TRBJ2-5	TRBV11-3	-	TGTGCCAGCAGCCCCGGGGGGCGTTTTTTCCAAGAGACCCAGTACTTC	CASSPGGRFFQETQYF
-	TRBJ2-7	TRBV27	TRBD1	TGTGCCAGCGGGACAGGGGGCTCCTACGAGCAGTACTTC	CASGTGGSYEQYF
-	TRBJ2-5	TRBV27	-	TGTGCCAGCAGTTTAAACCCACATGAGACCCAGTACTTC	CASSLNPHETQYF
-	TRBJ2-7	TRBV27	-	TGTGCCAGCAGTTTGGGGCGGAGAGACTACGAGCAGTACTTC	CASSLGRRDYEQYF
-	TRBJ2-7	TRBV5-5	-	TGTGCCAGCAGCTTGGGAACAGGGTTGGGCTCCTACGAGCAGTACTTC	CASSLGTGLGSYEQYF
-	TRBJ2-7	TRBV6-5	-	TGTGCCAGCAGCTCGACTCCGATCCCCTACGAGCAGTACTTC	CASSSTPIPYEQYF